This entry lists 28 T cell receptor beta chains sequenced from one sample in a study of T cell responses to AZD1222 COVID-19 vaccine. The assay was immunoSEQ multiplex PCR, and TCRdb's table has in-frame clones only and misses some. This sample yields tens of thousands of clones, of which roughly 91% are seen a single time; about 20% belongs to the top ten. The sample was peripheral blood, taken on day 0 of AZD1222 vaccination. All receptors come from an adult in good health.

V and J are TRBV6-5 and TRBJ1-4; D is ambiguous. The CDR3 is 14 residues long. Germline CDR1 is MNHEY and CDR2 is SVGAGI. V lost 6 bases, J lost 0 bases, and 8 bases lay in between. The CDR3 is CASRTSATNEKLFF. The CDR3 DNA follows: TGTGCCAGCAGAACATCTGCAACTAATGAAAAACTGTTTTTT.

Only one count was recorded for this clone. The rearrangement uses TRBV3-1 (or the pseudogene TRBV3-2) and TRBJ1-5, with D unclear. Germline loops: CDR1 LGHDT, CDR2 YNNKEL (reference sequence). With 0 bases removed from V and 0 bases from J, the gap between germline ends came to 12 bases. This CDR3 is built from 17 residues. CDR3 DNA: TGTGCCAGCAGCCAAGATCCCGCGGGGAGTAGCAATCAGCCCCAGCATTTT. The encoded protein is CASSQDPAGSSNQPQHF.

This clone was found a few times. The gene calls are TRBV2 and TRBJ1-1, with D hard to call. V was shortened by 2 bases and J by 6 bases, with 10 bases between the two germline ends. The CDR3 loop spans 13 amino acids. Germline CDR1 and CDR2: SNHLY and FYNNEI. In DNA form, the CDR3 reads TGTGCCAGCAGTGAAACGTTCTCAGCTGAAGCTTTCTTT. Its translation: CASSETFSAEAFF.

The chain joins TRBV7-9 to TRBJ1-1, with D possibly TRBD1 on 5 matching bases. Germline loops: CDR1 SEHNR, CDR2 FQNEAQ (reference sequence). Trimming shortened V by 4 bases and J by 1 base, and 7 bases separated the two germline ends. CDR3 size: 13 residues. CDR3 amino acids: CASSYTGNTEAFF. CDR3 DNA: TGTGCCAGCAGCTACACAGGGAACACTGAAGCTTTCTTT.

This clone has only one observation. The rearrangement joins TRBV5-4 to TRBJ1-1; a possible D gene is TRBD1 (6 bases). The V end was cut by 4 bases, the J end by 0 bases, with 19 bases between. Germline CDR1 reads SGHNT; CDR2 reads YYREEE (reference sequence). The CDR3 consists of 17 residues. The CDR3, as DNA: TGTGCCAGCAGCCCTGGACAGACCTCGATCATGAACACTGAAGCTTTCTTT. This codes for CASSPGQTSIMNTEAFF.

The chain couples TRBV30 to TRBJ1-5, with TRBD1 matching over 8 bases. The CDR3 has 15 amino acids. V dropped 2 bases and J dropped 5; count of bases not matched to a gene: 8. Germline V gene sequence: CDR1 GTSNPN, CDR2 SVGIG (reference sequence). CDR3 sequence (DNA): TGTGCCTGGAGTCGCTCAGGGGGCAACTATCAGCCCCAGCATTTT. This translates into CAWSRSGGNYQPQHF.

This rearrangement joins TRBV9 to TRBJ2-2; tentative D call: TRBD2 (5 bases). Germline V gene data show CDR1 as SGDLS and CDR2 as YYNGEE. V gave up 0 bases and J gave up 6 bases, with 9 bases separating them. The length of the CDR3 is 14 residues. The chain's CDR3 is CASSVDGVPGELFF. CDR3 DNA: TGTGCCAGCAGCGTAGACGGGGTGCCCGGGGAGCTGTTTTTT.

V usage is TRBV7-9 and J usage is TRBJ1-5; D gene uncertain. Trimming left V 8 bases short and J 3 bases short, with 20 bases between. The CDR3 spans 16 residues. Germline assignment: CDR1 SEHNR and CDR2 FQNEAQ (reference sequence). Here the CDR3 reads CASCESLGGLNQPQHF. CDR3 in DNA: TGTGCCAGCTGTGAATCCTTGGGAGGGCTCAATCAGCCCCAGCATTTT.

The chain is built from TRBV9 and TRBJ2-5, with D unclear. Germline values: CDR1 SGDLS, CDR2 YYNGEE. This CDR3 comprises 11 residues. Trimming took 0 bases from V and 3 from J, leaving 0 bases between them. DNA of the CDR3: TGTGCCAGCAGCGTAGAAGAGACCCAGTACTTC. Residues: CASSVEETQYF. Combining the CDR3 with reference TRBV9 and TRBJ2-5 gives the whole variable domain DSGVTQTPKHLITATGQRVTLRCSPRSGDLSVYWYQQSLDQGLQFLIQYYNGEERAKGNILERFSAQQFPDLHSELNLSSLELGDSALYFCASSVEETQYFGPGTRLLVL.

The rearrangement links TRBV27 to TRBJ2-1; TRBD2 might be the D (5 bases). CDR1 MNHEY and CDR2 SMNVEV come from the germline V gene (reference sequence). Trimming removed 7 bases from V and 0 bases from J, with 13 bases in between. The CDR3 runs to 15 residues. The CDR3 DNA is TGTGCCAGCAAGAACGGGGTCAGCTCCTACAATGAGCAGTTCTTC. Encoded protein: CASKNGVSSYNEQFF.

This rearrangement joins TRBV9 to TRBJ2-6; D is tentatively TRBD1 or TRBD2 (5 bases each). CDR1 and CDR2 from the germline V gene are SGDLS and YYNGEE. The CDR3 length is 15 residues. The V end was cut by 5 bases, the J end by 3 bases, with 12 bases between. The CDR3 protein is CASSGLGVGANVLTF. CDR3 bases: TGTGCCAGCAGTGGATTGGGGGTTGGGGCCAACGTCCTGACTTTC.

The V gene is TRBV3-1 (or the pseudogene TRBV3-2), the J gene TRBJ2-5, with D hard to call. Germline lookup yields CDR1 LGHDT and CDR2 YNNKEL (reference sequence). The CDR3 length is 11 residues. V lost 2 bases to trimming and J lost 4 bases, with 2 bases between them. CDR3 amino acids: CASSQLETQYF. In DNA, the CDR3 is TGTGCCAGCAGCCAATTAGAGACCCAGTACTTC.

CDR3 in DNA: TGTGCCAGCAGCTTAGGGACTAGCGAGTACGAGCAGTACTTC. As protein: CASSLGTSEYEQYF. The chain combines TRBV7-2 with TRBJ2-7, with 9 nucleotides matching TRBD2. The CDR3 is made up of 14 amino acids. Germline assignment: CDR1 SGHTA and CDR2 FQGNSA. The V gene end was trimmed by 1 base and the J gene end by 4 bases; junction bases not matched to a gene: 2.

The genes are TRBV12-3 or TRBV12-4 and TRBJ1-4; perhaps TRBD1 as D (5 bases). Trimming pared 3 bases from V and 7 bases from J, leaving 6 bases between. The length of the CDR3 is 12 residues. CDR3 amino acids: CASSFDSEKLFF. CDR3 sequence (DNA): TGTGCCAGCAGTTTTGACAGTGAAAAACTGTTTTTT.

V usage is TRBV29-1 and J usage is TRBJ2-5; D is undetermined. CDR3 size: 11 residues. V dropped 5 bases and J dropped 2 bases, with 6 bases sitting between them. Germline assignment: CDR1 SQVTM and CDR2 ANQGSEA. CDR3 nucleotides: TGCAGCGTTCGATTTCAAGAGACCCAGTACTTC. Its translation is CSVRFQETQYF.

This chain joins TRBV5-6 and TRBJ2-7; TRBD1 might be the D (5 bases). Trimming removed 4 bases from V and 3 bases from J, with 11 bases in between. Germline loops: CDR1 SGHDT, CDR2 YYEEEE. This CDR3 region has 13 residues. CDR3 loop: CASSGTGFYEQYF. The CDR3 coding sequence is TGTGCCAGCAGCGGCACAGGTTTCTACGAGCAGTACTTC.

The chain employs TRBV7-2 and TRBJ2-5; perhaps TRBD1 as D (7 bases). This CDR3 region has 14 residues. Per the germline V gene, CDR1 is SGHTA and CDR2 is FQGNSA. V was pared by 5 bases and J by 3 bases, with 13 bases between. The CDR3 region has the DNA TGTGCCAGCAGCGCGGGACAGTTTAAAGAGACCCAGTACTTC. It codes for CASSAGQFKETQYF.

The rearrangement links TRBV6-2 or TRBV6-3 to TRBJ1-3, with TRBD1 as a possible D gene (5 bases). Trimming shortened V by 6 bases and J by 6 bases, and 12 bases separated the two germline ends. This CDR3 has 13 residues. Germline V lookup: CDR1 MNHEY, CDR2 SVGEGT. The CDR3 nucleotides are TGTGCCAGCAGCTTGCAGGGCCTAAACACCATATATTTT. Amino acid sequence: CASSLQGLNTIYF.

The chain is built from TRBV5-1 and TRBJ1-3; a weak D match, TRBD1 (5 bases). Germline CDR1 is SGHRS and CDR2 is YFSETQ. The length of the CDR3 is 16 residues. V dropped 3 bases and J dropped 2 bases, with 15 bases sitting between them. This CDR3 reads CASSSLGAQAGNTIYF. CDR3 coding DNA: TGCGCCAGCAGCTCCCTCGGGGCTCAGGCTGGAAACACCATATATTTT.

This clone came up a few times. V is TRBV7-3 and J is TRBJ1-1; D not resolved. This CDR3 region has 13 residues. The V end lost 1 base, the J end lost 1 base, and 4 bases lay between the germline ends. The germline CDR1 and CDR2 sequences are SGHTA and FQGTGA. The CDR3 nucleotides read TGTGCCAGCAGCTTAATGGAGAACACTGAAGCTTTCTTT. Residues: CASSLMENTEAFF.

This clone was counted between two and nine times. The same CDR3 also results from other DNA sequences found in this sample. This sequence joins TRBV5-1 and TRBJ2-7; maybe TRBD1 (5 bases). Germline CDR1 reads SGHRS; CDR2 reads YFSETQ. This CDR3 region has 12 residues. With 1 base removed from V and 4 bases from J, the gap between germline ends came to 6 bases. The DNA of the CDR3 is TGCGCCAGCAGCTTGCAGGGATACGAGCAGTACTTC. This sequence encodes CASSLQGYEQYF.

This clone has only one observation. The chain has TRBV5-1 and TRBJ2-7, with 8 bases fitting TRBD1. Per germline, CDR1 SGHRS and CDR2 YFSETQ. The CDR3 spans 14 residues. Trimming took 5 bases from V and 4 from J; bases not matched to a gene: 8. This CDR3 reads CASRSPGQAYEQYF. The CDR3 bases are TGCGCCAGCAGATCACCGGGACAGGCGTACGAGCAGTACTTC.

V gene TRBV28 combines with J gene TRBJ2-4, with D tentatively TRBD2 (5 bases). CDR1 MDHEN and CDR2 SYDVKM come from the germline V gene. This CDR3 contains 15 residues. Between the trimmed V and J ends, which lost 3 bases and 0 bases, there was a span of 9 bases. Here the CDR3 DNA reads TGTGCCAGCAGTTTTGAGGGCCTAGCCAAAAACATTCAGTACTTC. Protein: CASSFEGLAKNIQYF.

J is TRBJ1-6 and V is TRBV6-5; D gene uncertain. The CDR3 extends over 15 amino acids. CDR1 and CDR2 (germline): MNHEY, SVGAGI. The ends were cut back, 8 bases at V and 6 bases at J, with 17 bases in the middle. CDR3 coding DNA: TGTGCCAGCGCTGATGAGGGCATCAGTAATTCACCCCTCCACTTT. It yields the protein CASADEGISNSPLHF.

CDR3 sequence (DNA): TGTGCCAGCAGCCAAGGGGAGCTAGCCTACAATGAGCAGTTCTTC. Its translation is CASSQGELAYNEQFF. The chain joins TRBV3-1 (or the pseudogene TRBV3-2) to TRBJ2-1, with a possible D match to TRBD2 (5 bases). CDR3 length equals 15 residues. V dropped 1 base and J dropped 2 bases, with 9 bases sitting between them. Looked up from germline, CDR1 is LGHDT and CDR2 is YNNKEL (reference sequence).

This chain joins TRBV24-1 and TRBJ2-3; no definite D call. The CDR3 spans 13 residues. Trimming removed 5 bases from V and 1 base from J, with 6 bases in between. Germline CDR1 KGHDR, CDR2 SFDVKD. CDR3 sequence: CATSGQGTDTQYF. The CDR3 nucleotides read TGTGCCACCAGTGGGCAGGGCACAGATACGCAGTATTTT.

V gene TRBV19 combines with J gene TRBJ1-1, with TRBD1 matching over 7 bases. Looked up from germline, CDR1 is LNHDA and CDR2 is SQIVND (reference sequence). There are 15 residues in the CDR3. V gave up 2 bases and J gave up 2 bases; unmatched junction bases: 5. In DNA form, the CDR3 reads TGTGCCAGTAGTATAAGGACAGGCGTTAACACTGAAGCTTTCTTT. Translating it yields CASSIRTGVNTEAFF.

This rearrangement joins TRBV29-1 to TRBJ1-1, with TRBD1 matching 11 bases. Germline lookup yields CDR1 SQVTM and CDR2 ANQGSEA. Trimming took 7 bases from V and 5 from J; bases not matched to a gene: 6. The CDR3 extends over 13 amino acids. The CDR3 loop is CSGSGQGGTEAFF. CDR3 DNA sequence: TGCAGCGGGTCGGGACAGGGGGGTACTGAAGCTTTCTTT.